This entry lists 25 T cell receptor beta chains sequenced from one sample in a study of blood T cell repertoires in COVID-19. Generated by immunoSEQ multiplex PCR, the TCRdb table keeps only in-frame clones and is missing some. The data contain over 200,000 clones, roughly 76% of them singletons. Sequencing used peripheral blood. The receptors shown here come from a human donor in a cohort sampled during active COVID-19.

This chain uses TRBV6-5 with TRBJ1-2; D gene ambiguous. The CDR3 has 12 residues. Looked up from germline, CDR1 is MNHEY and CDR2 is SVGAGI. Trimming shortened V by 6 bases and J by 7 bases, and 12 bases separated the two germline ends. CDR3 bases: TGTGCCAGCAGGACACATGTCTTTGGCTACACCTTC. It codes for CASRTHVFGYTF.

V usage is TRBV5-8 and J usage is TRBJ2-1; tentative D call: TRBD2 (6 bases). In germline, CDR1 is SGHTS, CDR2 YDEGEE. The CDR3 loop spans 16 amino acids. The ends were cut back, 3 bases at V and 1 base at J, with 14 bases in the middle. CDR3: CASSSPVAASYNEQFF. CDR3 DNA sequence: TGTGCCAGCAGCTCCCCGGTAGCGGCATCCTACAATGAGCAGTTCTTC.

V is TRBV5-1 and J is TRBJ2-7, with TRBD1 as a possible D gene (6 bases). The CDR3 contains 16 residues. Germline CDR1 SGHRS, CDR2 YFSETQ. V dropped 4 bases and J dropped 3 bases, with 20 bases sitting between them. CDR3 coding DNA: TGCGCCAGCAGCCGAATACAGGGAACCCTCTACTACGAGCAGTACTTC. This encodes CASSRIQGTLYYEQYF.

The V and J genes are TRBV6-5 and TRBJ2-7; D is ambiguous. This CDR3 contains 14 residues. Germline CDR1 is MNHEY and CDR2 is SVGAGI. V was clipped by 6 bases and J by 3 bases, with 15 bases between them. The CDR3 protein is CASSPSMRSYEQYF. The DNA of the CDR3 is TGTGCCAGCAGCCCGAGTATGAGGAGCTACGAGCAGTACTTC.

V usage is TRBV10-3 and J usage is TRBJ2-3; TRBD2 matches at 15 bases. Unmatched junction bases numbered 3, after V lost 5 bases and J lost 9 bases. From germline, CDR1 is ENHRY and CDR2 SYGVKD. The CDR3 is 14 amino acids. The CDR3 here is CAISPGLAGGTQYF. The CDR3 DNA follows: TGTGCCATCAGTCCCGGACTAGCGGGGGGGACGCAGTATTTT.

V is TRBV7-2 and J is TRBJ2-7; D might be TRBD2 (7 bases). Deletions cut 5 bases from V and 3 bases from J, with 14 bases between. Germline lookup yields CDR1 SGHTA and CDR2 FQGNSA. CDR3 length: 14 residues. The CDR3, as DNA: TGTGCCAGCAGCCCGGACGGGGGGCACTACGAGCAGTACTTC. This sequence encodes CASSPDGGHYEQYF.

V usage is TRBV12-5 and J usage is TRBJ1-1; D gene ambiguous. This CDR3 spans 14 amino acids. V was shortened by 1 base and J by 0 bases, with 6 bases between the two germline ends. Germline CDR1 reads LGHNT; CDR2 reads FRNRAP. CDR3 residues: CASGLDTMNTEAFF. In DNA, the CDR3 is TGTGCTAGTGGTTTGGACACTATGAACACTGAAGCTTTCTTT.

The rearrangement joins TRBV30 to TRBJ2-3, with 7 bases matching TRBD2. The CDR3 contains 14 residues. After removal of 0 bases from V and 2 bases from J, the junction contained 2 bases not matched to a gene. CDR1 GTSNPN and CDR2 SVGIG come from the germline V gene (reference sequence). CDR3 sequence: CAWSVLATTDTQYF. CDR3 nucleotide sequence: TGTGCCTGGAGTGTACTAGCGACCACAGATACGCAGTATTTT.

CDR3 region: CATSTSAYNEQFF. CDR3 DNA sequence: TGTGCCACTTCCACTAGCGCCTACAATGAGCAGTTCTTC. The rearrangement uses TRBV6-5 and TRBJ2-1, with 7 bases lining up with TRBD2. CDR1 MNHEY and CDR2 SVGAGI come from the germline V gene. The CDR3 covers 13 residues. V was pared by 10 bases and J by 2 bases, with 5 bases of the junction left unmatched.

The V call is TRBV6-4, the J call TRBJ2-2; possible D gene TRBD1, 5 bases. V lost 6 bases and J lost 2, with 19 bases in between. The CDR3 loop spans 17 amino acids. Germline assignment: CDR1 MRHNA and CDR2 SNTAGT. The DNA for the CDR3 is TGTGCCAGCAGGGCCCGTCAAGGGGATAAAAACACCGGGGAGCTGTTTTTT. This gives the protein CASRARQGDKNTGELFF.

The chain employs TRBV7-7 and TRBJ2-7; D may be TRBD1 (7 bases). Germline V gives CDR1 SSHAT, CDR2 FNYEAQ (reference sequence). Trimming took off 0 bases at V and 3 bases at J, with 12 bases between the two ends. The CDR3 extends over 15 amino acids. CDR3: CASSLAHQGGYEQYF. The CDR3 bases are TGTGCCAGCAGCTTAGCCCACCAGGGGGGCTACGAGCAGTACTTC.

The chain combines TRBV5-4 with TRBJ2-7, with D possibly being TRBD1 (5 bases). The CDR3 is 14 residues long. Germline V lookup: CDR1 SGHNT, CDR2 YYREEE (reference sequence). V was trimmed by 0 bases and J by 3 bases, leaving 10 bases between them. CDR3 residues: CASSLANRIYEQYF. For the CDR3, the DNA is TGTGCCAGCAGCTTGGCCAACAGGATCTACGAGCAGTACTTC.

Comment on this clone: At one end the junction does not follow the germline gene, possibly because of a read error. This chain links TRBV9 with TRBJ2-7, with no clear D. CDR1 is SGDLS, CDR2 YYNGEE, per germline. The CDR3 has 10 amino acids. The CDR3 sequence is CASSVAVVPF. CDR3 DNA: TGTGCCAGCAGCGTAGCGGTTGTACCCTTC.

This clone was seen just once. The gene calls are TRBV9 and TRBJ1-3, with D hard to call. The germline gives CDR1 SGDLS, CDR2 YYNGEE. The length of the CDR3 is 14 residues. Trimming left V 1 base short and J 3 bases short, with 8 bases between. The CDR3 sequence is CASSVTGDGNTIYF. Here the CDR3 DNA reads TGTGCCAGCAGCGTAACCGGGGATGGAAACACCATATATTTT.

The chain recombines TRBV5-1 with TRBJ1-1; maybe TRBD1 (5 bases). CDR1 and CDR2 from the germline V gene are SGHRS and YFSETQ. The CDR3 consists of 14 residues. V gave up 0 bases and J gave up 0 bases, with 6 bases separating them. The CDR3 DNA follows: TGCGCCAGCAGCTTGGGACAGATGAACACTGAAGCTTTCTTT. Protein product: CASSLGQMNTEAFF.

The J gene is TRBJ2-7, the V gene TRBV13, with D perhaps matching TRBD1 (5 bases). Germline V gene lookup returns CDR1 PRHDT and CDR2 FYEKMQ (reference sequence). The ends were cut back, 0 bases at V and 6 bases at J, with 12 bases in the middle. This CDR3 is built from 14 residues. The DNA of the CDR3 is TGTGCCAGCAGCTTAGGCCAAAAGGGGATCGAGCAGTACTTC. Translation gives CASSLGQKGIEQYF.

The rearrangement uses TRBV9 and TRBJ1-2, with 8 nucleotides matching TRBD1. Losses at the gene ends were 0 bases for V and 4 bases for J; bases not matched to a gene: 5. CDR1 is SGDLS and CDR2 is YYNGEE in the germline V gene. This CDR3 has 15 amino acids. CDR3 DNA sequence: TGTGCCAGCAGCGTAGGAGCAGGGGGCAGCTATGGCTACACCTTC. Translation gives CASSVGAGGSYGYTF.

This chain uses TRBV9 with TRBJ2-7; D ambiguous. The CDR3 loop spans 13 amino acids. Trimming cost V 5 bases and J 2 bases, with 11 bases left between them. Germline V gene data show CDR1 as SGDLS and CDR2 as YYNGEE. The CDR3 loop is CASSATDTYEQYF. Here the CDR3 DNA reads TGTGCCAGCAGTGCCACAGATACCTACGAGCAGTACTTC. Drawing the rest from reference TRBV9 and TRBJ2-7, the complete variable domain is DSGVTQTPKHLITATGQRVTLRCSPRSGDLSVYWYQQSLDQGLQFLIQYYNGEERAKGNILERFSAQQFPDLHSELNLSSLELGDSALYFCASSATDTYEQYFGPGTRLTVT.

This rearrangement joins TRBV18 to TRBJ2-7; 13 bases fit TRBD2. Looked up from germline, CDR1 is KGHSH and CDR2 is LQKENI. The V gene end was trimmed by 3 bases and the J gene end by 3 bases; junction bases not matched to a gene: 11. CDR3 length equals 18 residues. The CDR3 spells CASSPSGTSGANFYEQYF. The CDR3 DNA sequence: TGTGCCAGCTCACCGAGCGGGACTAGCGGGGCTAATTTCTACGAGCAGTACTTC.

This clone appeared once. This chain connects TRBV29-1 to TRBJ2-7; 9 positions match TRBD1. Germline CDR1 and CDR2: SQVTM and ANQGSEA. V dropped 2 bases and J dropped 7; count of bases not matched to a gene: 6. This CDR3 is built from 13 residues. The CDR3 region has the DNA TGCAGCGTTGAACGACAGGGGGAGAAGGAGCAGTACTTC. It translates to CSVERQGEKEQYF.

The chain has TRBV9 and TRBJ2-7; maybe TRBD2 (6 bases). The germline CDR1 and CDR2 sequences are SGDLS and YYNGEE. V lost 0 bases and J 2 bases, leaving 15 bases between the germline ends. CDR3 length: 16 amino acids. The chain's CDR3 is CASSVEDWRGAYEQYF. The CDR3 DNA reads as TGTGCCAGCAGCGTAGAGGATTGGAGGGGAGCCTACGAGCAGTACTTC. Together with reference TRBV9 and TRBJ2-7, the CDR3 gives the full variable domain: DSGVTQTPKHLITATGQRVTLRCSPRSGDLSVYWYQQSLDQGLQFLIQYYNGEERAKGNILERFSAQQFPDLHSELNLSSLELGDSALYFCASSVEDWRGAYEQYFGPGTRLTVT.

This sequence joins TRBV18 and TRBJ1-1; D remains unclear. Germline V gene sequence: CDR1 KGHSH, CDR2 LQKENI. The CDR3 spans 16 residues. V gave up 1 base and J gave up 1 base, with 13 bases separating them. The CDR3 nucleotides read TGTGCCAGCTCACCACAGGCGGGAGCTCAGAACACTGAAGCTTTCTTT. It specifies CASSPQAGAQNTEAFF.

This clone has a single count. The chain has TRBV15 and TRBJ2-1; TRBD2 aligns across 9 bases. Trimming at V came to 0 bases and at J to 9 bases, leaving 9 bases not matched to a gene. CDR1 is LNHNV, CDR2 YYDKDF, per germline (reference sequence). The length of the CDR3 is 16 residues. CDR3 sequence reads: CATSRDRGWREGEQFF. CDR3 coding DNA: TGTGCCACCAGCAGAGACAGGGGGTGGCGGGAGGGTGAGCAGTTCTTC.

The J gene is TRBJ2-1, the V gene TRBV29-1, with a possible D match to TRBD2 (6 bases). This CDR3 is 14 amino acids long. Looked up from germline, CDR1 is SQVTM and CDR2 is ANQGSEA. Deletions cut 1 base from V and 8 bases from J, with 15 bases between. This chain's CDR3 is CSVEGDLALDEQFF. The DNA for the CDR3 is TGCAGCGTTGAAGGGGACTTAGCGTTAGATGAGCAGTTCTTC.

This chain uses TRBV10-3 with TRBJ1-2; 9 bases are a match to TRBD1. Germline loops: CDR1 ENHRY, CDR2 SYGVKD. The CDR3 sequence is 12 residues long. J gave up 7 bases and V 6 bases, and 3 bases lay outside the gene matches. The CDR3 coding sequence is TGTGCCATCAGGGGGACAGGGCTTGGCTACACCTTC. As protein: CAIRGTGLGYTF.